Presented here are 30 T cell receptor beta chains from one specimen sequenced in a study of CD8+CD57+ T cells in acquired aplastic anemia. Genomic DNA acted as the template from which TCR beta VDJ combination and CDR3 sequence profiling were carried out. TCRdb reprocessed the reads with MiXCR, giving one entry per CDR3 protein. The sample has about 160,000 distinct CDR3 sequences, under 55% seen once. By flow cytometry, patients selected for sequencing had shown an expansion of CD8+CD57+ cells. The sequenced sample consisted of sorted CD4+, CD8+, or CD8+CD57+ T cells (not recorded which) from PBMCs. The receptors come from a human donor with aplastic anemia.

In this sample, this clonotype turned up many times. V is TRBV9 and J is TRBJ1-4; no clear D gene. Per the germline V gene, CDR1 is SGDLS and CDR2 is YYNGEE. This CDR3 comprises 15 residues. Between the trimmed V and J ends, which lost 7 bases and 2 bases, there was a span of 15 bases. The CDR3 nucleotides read TGTGCCAGCGGGAGGGCAGTCAATACTAATGAAAAACTGTTTTTT. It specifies CASGRAVNTNEKLFF.

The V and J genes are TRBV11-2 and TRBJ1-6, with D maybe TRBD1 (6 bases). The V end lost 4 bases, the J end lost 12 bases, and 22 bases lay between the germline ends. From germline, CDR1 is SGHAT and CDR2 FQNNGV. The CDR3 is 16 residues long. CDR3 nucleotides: TGTGCCAGCAGCTCCACGACCAACAGGGTATGGAGACCCCTCCACTTT. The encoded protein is CASSSTTNRVWRPLHF.

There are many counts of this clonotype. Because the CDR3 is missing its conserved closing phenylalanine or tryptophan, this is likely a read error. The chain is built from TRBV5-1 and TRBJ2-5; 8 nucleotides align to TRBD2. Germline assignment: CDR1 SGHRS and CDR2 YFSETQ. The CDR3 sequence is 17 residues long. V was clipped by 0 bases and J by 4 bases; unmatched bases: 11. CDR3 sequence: CASSLGSSGLAGETQYS. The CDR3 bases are TGCGCCAGCAGCTTGGGGTCGTCGGGTCTAGCGGGAGAGACCCAGTACTCC.

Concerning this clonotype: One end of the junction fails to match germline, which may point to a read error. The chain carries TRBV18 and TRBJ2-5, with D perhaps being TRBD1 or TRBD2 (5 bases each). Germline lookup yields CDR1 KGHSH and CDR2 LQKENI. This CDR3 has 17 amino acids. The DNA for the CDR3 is TGTGCCAGCTCACCACCGAAAGGGGCAGGGACCCAAGAGACCCAGCACTTC. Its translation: CASSPPKGAGTQETQHF.

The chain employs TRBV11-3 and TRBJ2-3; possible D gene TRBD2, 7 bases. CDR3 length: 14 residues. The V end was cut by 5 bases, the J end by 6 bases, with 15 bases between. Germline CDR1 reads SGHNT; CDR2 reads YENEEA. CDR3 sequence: CASSPVGGGDTQYF. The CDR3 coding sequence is TGTGCCAGCAGCCCTGTAGGGGGGGGCGATACGCAGTATTTT.

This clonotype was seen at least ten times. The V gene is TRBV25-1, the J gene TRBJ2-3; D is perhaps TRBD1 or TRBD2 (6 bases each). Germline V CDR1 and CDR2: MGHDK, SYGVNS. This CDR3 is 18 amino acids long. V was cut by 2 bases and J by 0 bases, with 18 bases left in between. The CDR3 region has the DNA TGTGCCAGCAGTGAAATTTCGGGGGCGGTCCTTAGCACAGATACGCAGTATTTT. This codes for CASSEISGAVLSTDTQYF.

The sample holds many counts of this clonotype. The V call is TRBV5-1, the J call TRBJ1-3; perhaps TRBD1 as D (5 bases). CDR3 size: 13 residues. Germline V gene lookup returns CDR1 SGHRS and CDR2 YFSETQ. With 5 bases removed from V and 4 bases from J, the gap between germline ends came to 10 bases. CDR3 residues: CASRSGTGNTIYF. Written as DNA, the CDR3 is TGCGCCAGCAGGTCAGGGACCGGAAACACCATATATTTT.

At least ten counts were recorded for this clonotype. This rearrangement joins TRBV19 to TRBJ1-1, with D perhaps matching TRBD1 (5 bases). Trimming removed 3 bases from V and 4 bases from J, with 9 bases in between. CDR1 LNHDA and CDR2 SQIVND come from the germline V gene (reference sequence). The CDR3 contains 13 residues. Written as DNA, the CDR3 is TGTGCCAGTAGTATGGGGAGGGGCACTGAAGCTTTCTTT. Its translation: CASSMGRGTEAFF.

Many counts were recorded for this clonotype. CDR3 sequence: CASSLLRNTEAFF. The DNA of the CDR3 is TGTGCCAGCAGCCTCCTGAGAAACACTGAAGCTTTCTTT. The chain links TRBV12-3 or TRBV12-4 to TRBJ1-1; D unresolved. The CDR3 length is 13 residues. The V and J ends lost 6 bases and 2 bases respectively, with 10 bases between them.

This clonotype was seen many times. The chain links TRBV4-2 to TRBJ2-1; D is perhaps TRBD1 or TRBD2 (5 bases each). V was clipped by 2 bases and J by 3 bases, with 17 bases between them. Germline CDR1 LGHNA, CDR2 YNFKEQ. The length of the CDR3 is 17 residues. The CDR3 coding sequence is TGTGCCAGCAGCCAAACTGGGACCCATTCCTTCTACAATGAGCAGTTCTTC. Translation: CASSQTGTHSFYNEQFF.

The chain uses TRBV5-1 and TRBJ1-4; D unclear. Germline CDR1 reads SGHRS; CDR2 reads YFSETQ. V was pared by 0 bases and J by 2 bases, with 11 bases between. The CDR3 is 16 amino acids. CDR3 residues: CASSLESAGTNEKLFF. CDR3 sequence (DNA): TGCGCCAGCAGCTTGGAATCGGCAGGCACTAATGAAAAACTGTTTTTT.

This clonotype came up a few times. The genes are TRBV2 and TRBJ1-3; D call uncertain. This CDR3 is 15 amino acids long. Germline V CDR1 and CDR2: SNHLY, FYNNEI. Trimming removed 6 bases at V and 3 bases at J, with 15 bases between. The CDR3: CASRQRHVLGNTIYF. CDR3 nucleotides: TGTGCCAGCAGACAGAGACACGTACTTGGAAACACCATATATTTT.

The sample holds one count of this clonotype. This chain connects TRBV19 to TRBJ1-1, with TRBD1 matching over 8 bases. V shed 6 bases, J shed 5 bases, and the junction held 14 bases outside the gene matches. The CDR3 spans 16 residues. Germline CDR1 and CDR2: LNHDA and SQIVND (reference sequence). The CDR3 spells CASRLTGGSVGTEAFF. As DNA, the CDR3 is TGTGCCAGTAGACTTACAGGGGGATCGGTGGGGACTGAAGCTTTCTTT.

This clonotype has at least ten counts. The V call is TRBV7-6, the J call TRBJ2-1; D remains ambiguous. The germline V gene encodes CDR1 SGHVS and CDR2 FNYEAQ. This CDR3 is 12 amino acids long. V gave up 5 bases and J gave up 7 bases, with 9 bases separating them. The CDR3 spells CASSASGNEQFF. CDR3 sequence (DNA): TGTGCCAGCAGCGCCAGTGGGAATGAGCAGTTCTTC.

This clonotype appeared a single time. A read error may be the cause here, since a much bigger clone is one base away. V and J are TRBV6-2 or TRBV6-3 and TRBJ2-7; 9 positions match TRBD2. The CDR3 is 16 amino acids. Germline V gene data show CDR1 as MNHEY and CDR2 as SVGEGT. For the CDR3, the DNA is TGTGCCGGCAGTTACGGTAGACTAGCGGAGGCCTACGAGCAGTACTTC. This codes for CAGSYGRLAEAYEQYF.

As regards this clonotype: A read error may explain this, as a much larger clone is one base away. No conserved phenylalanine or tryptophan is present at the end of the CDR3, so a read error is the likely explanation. For the CDR3, the DNA is TGTGCCAGTAGTCCGCAGGGGGTAACATTCGAGGAGCAGTTCTCC. This translates into CASSPQGVTFEEQFS. The V call is TRBV19, the J call TRBJ2-1; 7 bases align to TRBD1. The CDR3 totals 15 residues. The J segment lost 10 bases and the V segment lost 5 bases, leaving 14 bases of the junction unmatched. The germline V gene encodes CDR1 LNHDA and CDR2 SQIVND (reference sequence).

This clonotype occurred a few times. CDR3 in DNA: TGTGCCAGCAGCTTAGACAGCACCGGGGAGCTGTTTTTT. This encodes CASSLDSTGELFF. The chain links TRBV7-2 to TRBJ2-2; D is uncertain. This CDR3 is 13 amino acids long. Germline V gene data show CDR1 as SGHTA and CDR2 as FQGNSA. Trimming took off 1 base at V and 4 bases at J, with 4 bases between the two ends.

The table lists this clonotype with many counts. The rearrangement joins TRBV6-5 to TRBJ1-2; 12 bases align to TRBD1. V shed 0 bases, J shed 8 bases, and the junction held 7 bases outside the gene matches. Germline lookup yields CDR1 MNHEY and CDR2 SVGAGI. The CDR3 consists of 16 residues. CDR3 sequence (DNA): TGTGCCAGCAGTTACTCCTCGGGACAGGGGGCGAAGGGCTACACCTTC. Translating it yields CASSYSSGQGAKGYTF.

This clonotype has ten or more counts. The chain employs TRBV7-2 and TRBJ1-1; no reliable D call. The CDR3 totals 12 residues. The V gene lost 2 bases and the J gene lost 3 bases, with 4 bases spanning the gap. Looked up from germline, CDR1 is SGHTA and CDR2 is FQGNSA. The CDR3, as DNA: TGTGCCAGCAGCTTACGCTACACTGAAGCTTTCTTT. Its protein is CASSLRYTEAFF. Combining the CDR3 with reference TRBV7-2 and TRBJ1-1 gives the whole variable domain GAGVSQSPSNKVTEKGKDVELRCDPISGHTALYWYRQSLGQGLEFLIYFQGNSAPDKSGLPSDRFSAERTGGSVSTLTIQRTQQEDSAVYLCASSLRYTEAFFGQGTRLTVV.

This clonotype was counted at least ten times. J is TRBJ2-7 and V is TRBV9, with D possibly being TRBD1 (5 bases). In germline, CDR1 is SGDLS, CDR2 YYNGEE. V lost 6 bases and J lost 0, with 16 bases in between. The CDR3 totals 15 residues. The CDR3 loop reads CASTKTGGSSYEQYF. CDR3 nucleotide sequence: TGTGCCAGCACCAAAACAGGTGGAAGCTCCTACGAGCAGTACTTC. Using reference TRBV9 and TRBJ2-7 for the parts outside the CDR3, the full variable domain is DSGVTQTPKHLITATGQRVTLRCSPRSGDLSVYWYQQSLDQGLQFLIQYYNGEERAKGNILERFSAQQFPDLHSELNLSSLELGDSALYFCASTKTGGSSYEQYFGPGTRLTVT.

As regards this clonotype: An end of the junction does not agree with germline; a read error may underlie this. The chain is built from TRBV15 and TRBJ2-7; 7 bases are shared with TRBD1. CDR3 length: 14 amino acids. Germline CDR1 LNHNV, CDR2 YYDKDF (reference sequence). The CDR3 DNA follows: TGTGCCACCAGCAGGGAGACAGGGCGCTACGGGCAGTGCTTC. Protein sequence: CATSRETGRYGQCF.

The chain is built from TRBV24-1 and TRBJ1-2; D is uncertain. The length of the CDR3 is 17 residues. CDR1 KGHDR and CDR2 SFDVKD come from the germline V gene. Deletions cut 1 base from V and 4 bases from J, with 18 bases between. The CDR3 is CATSDFSPDGGSYGYTF. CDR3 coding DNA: TGTGCCACCAGTGATTTTTCCCCCGACGGAGGGAGCTATGGCTACACCTTC.

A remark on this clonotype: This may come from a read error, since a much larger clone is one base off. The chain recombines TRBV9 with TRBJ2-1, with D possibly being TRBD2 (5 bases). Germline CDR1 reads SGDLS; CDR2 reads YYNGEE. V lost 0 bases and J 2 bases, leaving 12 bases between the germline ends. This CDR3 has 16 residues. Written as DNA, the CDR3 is TGTGCCAGCAGCGTAGACGCGGGCCTGGCCTACAATGAGCAGTTCTTC. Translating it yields CASSVDAGLAYNEQFF.

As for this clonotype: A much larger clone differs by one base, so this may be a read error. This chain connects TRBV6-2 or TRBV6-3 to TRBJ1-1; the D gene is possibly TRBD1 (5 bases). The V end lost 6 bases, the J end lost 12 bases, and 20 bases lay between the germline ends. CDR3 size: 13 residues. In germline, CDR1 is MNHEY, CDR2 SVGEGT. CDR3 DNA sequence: TGTGCCAGCAGCCGAGGGACCGCGAGTTCCACTTTCTTT. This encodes CASSRGTASSTFF.

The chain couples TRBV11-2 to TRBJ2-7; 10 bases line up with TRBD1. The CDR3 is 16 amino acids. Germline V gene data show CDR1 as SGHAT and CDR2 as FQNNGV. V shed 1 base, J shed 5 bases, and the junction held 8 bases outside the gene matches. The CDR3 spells CASSLVSGQGIHEQYF. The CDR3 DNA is TGTGCCAGCAGCTTAGTTTCGGGACAGGGGATCCACGAGCAGTACTTC.

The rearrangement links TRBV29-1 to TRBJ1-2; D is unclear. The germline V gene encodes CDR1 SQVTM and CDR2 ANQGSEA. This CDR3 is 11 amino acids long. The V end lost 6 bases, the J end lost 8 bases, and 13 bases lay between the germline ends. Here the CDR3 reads CSVPDMGGYTF. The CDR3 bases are TGCAGCGTCCCCGACATGGGCGGCTACACCTTC.

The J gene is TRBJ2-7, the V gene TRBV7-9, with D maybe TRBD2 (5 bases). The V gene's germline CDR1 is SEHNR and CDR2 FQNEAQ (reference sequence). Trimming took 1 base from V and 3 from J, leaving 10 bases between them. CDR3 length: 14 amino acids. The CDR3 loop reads CASSLGRTDYEQYF. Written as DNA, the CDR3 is TGTGCCAGCAGCTTAGGGAGGACGGACTACGAGCAGTACTTC.

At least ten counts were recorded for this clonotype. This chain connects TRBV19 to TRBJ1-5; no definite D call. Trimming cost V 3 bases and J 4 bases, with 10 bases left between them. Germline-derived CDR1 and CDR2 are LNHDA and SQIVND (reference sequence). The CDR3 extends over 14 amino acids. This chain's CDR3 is CASSMGTANQPQHF. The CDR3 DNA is TGTGCCAGTAGTATGGGTACAGCAAATCAGCCCCAGCATTTT.

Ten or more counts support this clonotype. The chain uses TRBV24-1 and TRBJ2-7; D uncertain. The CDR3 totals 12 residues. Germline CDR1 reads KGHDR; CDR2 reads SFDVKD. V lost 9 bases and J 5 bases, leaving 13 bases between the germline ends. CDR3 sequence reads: CATYVWEHEQYF. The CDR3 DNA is TGTGCCACCTATGTTTGGGAACACGAGCAGTACTTC.

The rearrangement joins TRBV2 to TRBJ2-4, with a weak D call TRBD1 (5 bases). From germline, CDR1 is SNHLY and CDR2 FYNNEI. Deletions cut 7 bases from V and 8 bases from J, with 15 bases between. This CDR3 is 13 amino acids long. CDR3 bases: TGTGCCAGCACCCAAGGGGTTGTTGACATTCAGTACTTC. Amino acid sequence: CASTQGVVDIQYF.